The 4 T cell receptor beta chains below all came from one sample that was sequenced in a study of blood T cell repertoires in COVID-19. Sequencing was performed with immunoSEQ multiplex PCR; in TCRdb, only in-frame clones are kept and a portion is missing. The sample consists of more than 200,000 clones, 75% to 90% of them appearing once. Material for sequencing was peripheral blood. These receptors came from a young man with active or convalescent COVID-19.

The DNA of the CDR3 is TGCGCCAGCAGCCAAGGGGCGCGCGAACAGCCCCAGCATTTT. Protein product: CASSQGAREQPQHF. The chain uses TRBV4-3 and TRBJ1-5; D remains ambiguous. Germline loops: CDR1 LGHNA, CDR2 YSLEER. The CDR3 length is 14 residues. The V gene lost 1 base and the J gene lost 7 bases, with 11 bases spanning the gap.

This chain joins TRBV28 and TRBJ2-1; 9 bases align to TRBD2. Germline values: CDR1 MDHEN, CDR2 SYDVKM. J lost 5 bases, V lost 7 bases, and 9 bases had no gene match. The CDR3 contains 15 residues. CDR3 nucleotide sequence: TGTGCCAGCACAAAGACCCTAGCGGGGAACAATGAGCAGTTCTTC. It encodes CASTKTLAGNNEQFF.

The J gene is TRBJ1-5, the V gene TRBV7-8; 8 bases are shared with TRBD1. V trimming: 4 bases; J trimming: 6 bases; junction bases outside the gene matches: 5. The CDR3 sequence is 14 residues long. Germline V gene data show CDR1 as SGHVS and CDR2 as FQNEAQ. CDR3 in DNA: TGTGCCAGCAGCTCAGGGGGCGGGAGTCAGCCCCAGCATTTT. As protein: CASSSGGGSQPQHF.

This chain links TRBV18 with TRBJ1-5, with a weak D call TRBD1 (6 bases). Germline values: CDR1 KGHSH, CDR2 LQKENI. The CDR3 runs 15 residues. V was clipped by 3 bases and J by 1 base, with 10 bases between them. This chain's CDR3 is CASSPQGHSNQPQHF. The CDR3 nucleotides read TGTGCCAGCTCACCTCAGGGACACAGCAATCAGCCCCAGCATTTT.